Listed below are T cell receptor beta chains from one sample, sequenced in a study of cytomegalovirus exposure and HLA in healthy donors. Clones were sequenced by immunoSEQ multiplex PCR, and TCRdb holds only the in-frame ones, with some missing. This sample has about 130,000 clones, with 70% to 85% found just once. Specimen: PBMCs. The receptors come from a man in his forties or fifties in good health and CMV-seronegative. CDR3s include the opening cysteine and the closing phenylalanine or tryptophan. The D gene is left open where the match is weak. A row's size may be missing; if present it is once, few, many or a size class.

TRBJ2-5,-,-,TRBV6-1,TGTGCCAGCAGCAGAAACCCCGGGAGACAAGAGACCCAGTACTTC,CASSRNPGRQETQYF
TRBJ2-2,TRBD2,-,TRBV5-6,TGTGCCAGCAGCCTACCGGGACTAGCGGACACCGGGGAGCTGTTTTTT,CASSLPGLADTGELFF
TRBJ2-5,TRBD1,-,TRBV4-3,TGCGCCAGCAGCCAATATACAGGGGAAGAGACCCAGTACTTC,CASSQYTGEETQYF
TRBJ1-5,-,-,TRBV19,TGTGCCAGTAGTAGGGAGAGTCAGCCCCAGCATTTT,CASSRESQPQHF
TRBJ1-1,-,-,TRBV5-1,TGCGCCAGCAGCTCGCAGGGGCGACGGTTGACTGAAGCTTTCTTT,CASSSQGRRLTEAFF
TRBJ2-1,TRBD2,-,TRBV5-1,TGCGCCAGCAGCTTTGAGCGGGGCTACAATGAGCAGTTCTTC,CASSFERGYNEQFF
TRBJ2-7,TRBD2,-,TRBV5-1,TGCGCCAGCAGTTCAGACGGGCGGGGGGTCTCCTACGAGCAGTACTTC,CASSSDGRGVSYEQYF
TRBJ2-2,-,-,TRBV2,TGTGCCAGCAGTGAAGAGGGAGGGGGGGCCGTGGACGGGGAGCTGTTTTTT,CASSEEGGGAVDGELFF
TRBJ2-2,TRBD2,-,TRBV18,TGTGCCAGCTCACCCGCAGCGCGGGGGGCAACCGGGGAGCTGTTTTTT,CASSPAARGATGELFF
TRBJ2-7,TRBD2,-,TRBV19,TGTGCCAGTAGTATAGGGGGGACTAGCGGCTCCTACGAGCAGTACTTC,CASSIGGTSGSYEQYF
TRBJ2-7,-,-,TRBV4-3,TGCGCCAGCAGCCAAGACCTCGGCTACGAGCAGTACTTC,CASSQDLGYEQYF
TRBJ2-3,TRBD2,-,TRBV5-6,TGTGCCAGCAGCTTGCCCGCGGGGGGGGTTACGCAGTATTTT,CASSLPAGGVTQYF
TRBJ1-4,TRBD1,-,TRBV4-1,TGCGCCAGCAGCAGGACAGGGAATGAAAAACTGTTTTTT,CASSRTGNEKLFF
TRBJ2-5,-,-,TRBV10-1,TGCGCCAGCAGTGACAGCCAAGAGACCCAGTACTTC,CASSDSQETQYF
TRBJ1-3,TRBD1,few,TRBV4-3,TGCGCCAGCAGCCTTACCCGACAGGGACACACCATATATTTT,CASSLTRQGHTIYF
TRBJ2-5,TRBD2,-,TRBV25-1,TGTGCCAGCAGTGAGGGGAGGGAGGCCTTAGGAGAGACCCAGTACTTC,CASSEGREALGETQYF
TRBJ2-7,TRBD1,-,TRBV27,TGTGCCAGCAGTTCCCTACCGGGACAGGGGAACTACGAGCAGTACTTC,CASSSLPGQGNYEQYF
TRBJ1-3,TRBD1,-,TRBV30,TGTGCCTGGAGTGTAAAGGGGGCAAATTCTGGAAACACCATATATTTT,CAWSVKGANSGNTIYF
TRBJ1-5,-,-,TRBV6-6,TGTGCCAGCAGTCCACTCGCGATTCTGCCCCAGCATTTT,CASSPLAILPQHF
TRBJ1-1,-,-,TRBV4-3,TGCGCCAGCAGCCATGGCCAAAACGTAGCCACTGAAGCTTTCTTT,CASSHGQNVATEAFF
TRBJ1-5,-,-,TRBV18,TGTGCCAGCTCAGGGCAGACCGATCAGCCCCAGCATTTT,CASSGQTDQPQHF
TRBJ2-6,TRBD1,-,TRBV6-6,TGTGCCAGCAAAGACAGGGTCTACTCTGGGGCCAACGTCCTGACTTTC,CASKDRVYSGANVLTF
TRBJ2-5,-,-,TRBV5-6,TGTGCCAGCAGCTACGGGGGGCTGGGGGAGACCCAGTACTTC,CASSYGGLGETQYF
TRBJ2-3,TRBD2,-,TRBV6-5,TGTGCCAGTCGAACTAGCGGGGGGTCGGATACGCAGTATTTT,CASRTSGGSDTQYF
TRBJ2-2,TRBD2,-,TRBV7-9,TGTGCCAGCAGCGGGGGGGAAAGGGGAAGGAACGGGGAGCTGTTTTTT,CASSGGERGRNGELFF
TRBJ1-2,-,once,TRBV7-9,TGTGCCAGCAGCTTAGGGTCAACCATAGCCTCACCGGCTAACTATGGCTACACCTTC,CASSLGSTIASPANYGYTF
TRBJ1-6,-,-,TRBV19,TGTGCCAGTAGTGGGACATTCGTATCACCCCTCCACTTT,CASSGTFVSPLHF
TRBJ2-1,-,-,TRBV6-5,TGTGCCAGCAGCCCTGGATCCGGAGGCAATGAGCAGTTCTTC,CASSPGSGGNEQFF
TRBJ2-3,TRBD2,-,TRBV13,TGTGCCAGCAGCCCCGGGACTAGCGGGGTGATGCTGGATACGCAGTATTTT,CASSPGTSGVMLDTQYF
TRBJ2-5,TRBD1,-,TRBV5-1,TGCGCCAGCAGCTCAGGGGGCAGCGAGACCCAGTACTTC,CASSSGGSETQYF
TRBJ2-7,-,-,TRBV12-2,TGTGCAAGTCGCTCCGGGACAGCCTACGAGCAGTACTTC,CASRSGTAYEQYF
TRBJ1-5,TRBD1,-,TRBV6-1,TGTGCCAGCAGTGAGTCTTTACTGGGACAGTATCAGCCCCAGCATTTT,CASSESLLGQYQPQHF
TRBJ1-5,-,-,TRBV2,TGTGCCAGCAGTGATGATCCGGGATCAGTGGGGCCCCAGCATTTT,CASSDDPGSVGPQHF
TRBJ2-7,-,-,TRBV6-1,TGTGCCAGCAGACAGGCTTTCTACGAGCAGTACTTC,CASRQAFYEQYF
TRBJ2-1,-,-,TRBV6-6,TGTGCCAGCAGTTACGGAGCTGAGCAGTTCTTC,CASSYGAEQFF
TRBJ1-4,-,few,TRBV29-1,TGCAGCGTTGAACCAAACCTCGGCAGGGCGAGGCGAACTAATGAAAAACTGTTTTTT,CSVEPNLGRARRTNEKLFF
TRBJ1-2,-,-,TRBV25-1,TGTGCCAGCAGTGAAGGCCCACAGCTCTATGGCTACACCTTC,CASSEGPQLYGYTF
TRBJ2-1,-,-,TRBV5-1,TGCGCCAGCAGCTTGCTAAGCTCCTACAATGAGCAGTTCTTC,CASSLLSSYNEQFF
TRBJ2-7,-,few,TRBV4-2,TGTGCCAGCAGCCCCCTGGGACTTTCCTACGAGCAGTACTTC,CASSPLGLSYEQYF
TRBJ2-1,-,-,TRBV4-2,TGTGCCAGCAGCCAAGAGGGGAGGAATGAGCAGTTCTTC,CASSQEGRNEQFF
TRBJ1-6,-,-,TRBV6-5,TGTGCCAGCAGGGCAGGTTATAATTCACCCCTCCACTTT,CASRAGYNSPLHF
TRBJ1-2,-,-,TRBV19,TGTGCCAGTAGTATTTTTTTCTCAGGGGTTGGGAACTATGGCTACACCTTC,CASSIFFSGVGNYGYTF
TRBJ1-1,-,-,TRBV30,TGTGCCTGGAGTGTACTTCACGGGGTGGTGGCTTTCTTT,CAWSVLHGVVAFF
TRBJ2-7,-,-,TRBV2,TGTGCCAGCAGTGTGTGGGACAAGCCCTACGAGCAGTACTTC,CASSVWDKPYEQYF
TRBJ2-3,-,-,TRBV27,TGTGCCAGCAGCCCTCTTTCCCCTACGGGGTGGGGCACAGATACGCAGTATTTT,CASSPLSPTGWGTDTQYF
TRBJ2-7,-,-,TRBV5-4,TGTGCCAGCAGCTCCTCAGGGAACTCCTACGAGCAGTACTTC,CASSSSGNSYEQYF
TRBJ1-2,-,-,TRBV11-2,TGTGCCAGCAGCTCCGTCTCGAACCGGGAACTTCCTAACTATGGCTACACCTTC,CASSSVSNRELPNYGYTF
TRBJ1-6,-,-,TRBV2,TGTGCCAGCAGCGGGACACCAAGCTCCTATAATTCACCCCTCCACTTT,CASSGTPSSYNSPLHF
TRBJ2-7,-,-,TRBV6-6,TGTGCCAGCAGCCTGACAGGAGAGACCTACGAGCAGTACTTC,CASSLTGETYEQYF
TRBJ1-6,-,-,TRBV11-3,TGTGCCAGCAGCTTAGAACAGGGTCAACCCCTCCACTTT,CASSLEQGQPLHF
TRBJ1-2,-,-,TRBV7-9,TGTGCCAGCAGCGGGGGGGCCTATGGCTACACCTTC,CASSGGAYGYTF
TRBJ1-3,TRBD1,once,TRBV6-5,TGTGCCAGCAGTGGCCACAGGGGGCATGGAAACACCATATATTTT,CASSGHRGHGNTIYF
TRBJ1-3,-,-,TRBV4-1,TGCGCCAGCAGCCAAGACAGGGGAAACACCATATATTTT,CASSQDRGNTIYF
TRBJ1-1,-,-,TRBV5-5,TGTGCCAGCAGCCCCACGGGGAGGACTGAAGCTTTCTTT,CASSPTGRTEAFF
TRBJ1-2,TRBD1,-,TRBV11-2,TGTGCCAGCAGCCCAGGGGGGACAGGGGCAGGCTACACCTTC,CASSPGGTGAGYTF
TRBJ1-2,TRBD1,-,TRBV7-2,TGTGCCAGCAGCATGAGCTGGACAGGGGGCTTTGGCTACACCTTC,CASSMSWTGGFGYTF
TRBJ2-2,TRBD1,once,TRBV10-3,TGTGCCATCAAGTCAGGTGAAGGACAGGGGGCCTACACCGGGGAGCTGTTTTTT,CAIKSGEGQGAYTGELFF
TRBJ2-1,TRBD2,-,TRBV29-1,TGCAGCGTTGTAGGGACTAGCGGGGGCTCATACTACAATGAGCAGTTCTTC,CSVVGTSGGSYYNEQFF
TRBJ2-7,-,-,TRBV5-1,TGCGCCAGCAGCTACAACCAACCCTCGTACGAGCAGTACTTC,CASSYNQPSYEQYF